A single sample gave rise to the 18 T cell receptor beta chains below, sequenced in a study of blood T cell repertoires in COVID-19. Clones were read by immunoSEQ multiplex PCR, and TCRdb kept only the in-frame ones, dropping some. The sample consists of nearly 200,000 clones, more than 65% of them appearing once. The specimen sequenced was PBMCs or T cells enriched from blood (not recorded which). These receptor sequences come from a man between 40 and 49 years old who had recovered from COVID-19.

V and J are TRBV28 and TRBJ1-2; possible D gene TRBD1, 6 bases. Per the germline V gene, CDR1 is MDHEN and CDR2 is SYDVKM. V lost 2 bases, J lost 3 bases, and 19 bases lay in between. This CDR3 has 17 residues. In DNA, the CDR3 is TGTGCCAGCAGTTTAGTGGGACCGGGACAAAACCACTATGGCTACACCTTC. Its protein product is CASSLVGPGQNHYGYTF.

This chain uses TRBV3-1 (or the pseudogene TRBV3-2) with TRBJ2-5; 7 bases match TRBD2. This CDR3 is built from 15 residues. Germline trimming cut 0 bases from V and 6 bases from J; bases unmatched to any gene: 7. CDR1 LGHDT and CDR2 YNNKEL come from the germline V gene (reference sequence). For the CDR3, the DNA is TGTGCCAGCAGCCAAGAGTCTAGCGGCTCAAAGACCCAGTACTTC. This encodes CASSQESSGSKTQYF.

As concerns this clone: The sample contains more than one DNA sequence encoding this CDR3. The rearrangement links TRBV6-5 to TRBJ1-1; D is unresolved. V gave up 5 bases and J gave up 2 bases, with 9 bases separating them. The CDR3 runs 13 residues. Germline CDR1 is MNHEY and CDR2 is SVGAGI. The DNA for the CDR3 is TGTGCCAGCAGTCCTACAGTTAACACTGAAGCTTTCTTT. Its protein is CASSPTVNTEAFF.

The CDR3 nucleotides are TGTGCCAGTAGTACAATCTCCTATAATTCACCCCTCCACTTT. This encodes CASSTISYNSPLHF. The V and J genes are TRBV19 and TRBJ1-6; D gene uncertain. CDR1 LNHDA and CDR2 SQIVND come from the germline V gene (reference sequence). V lost 4 bases and J lost 0, with 4 bases in between. This CDR3 has 14 amino acids.

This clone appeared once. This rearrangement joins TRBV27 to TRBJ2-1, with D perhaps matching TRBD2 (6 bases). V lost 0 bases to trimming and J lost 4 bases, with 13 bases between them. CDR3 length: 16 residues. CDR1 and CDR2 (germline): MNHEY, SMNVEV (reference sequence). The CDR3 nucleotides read TGTGCCAGCAGTTTATCTTTCGGGGGAGTTTACAATGAGCAGTTCTTC. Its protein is CASSLSFGGVYNEQFF.

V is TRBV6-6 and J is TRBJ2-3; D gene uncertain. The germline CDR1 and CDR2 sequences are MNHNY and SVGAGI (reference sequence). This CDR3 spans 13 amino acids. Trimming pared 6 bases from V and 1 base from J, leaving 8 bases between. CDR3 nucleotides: TGTGCCAGCAGCAGGATCCGCACAGATACGCAGTATTTT. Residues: CASSRIRTDTQYF.

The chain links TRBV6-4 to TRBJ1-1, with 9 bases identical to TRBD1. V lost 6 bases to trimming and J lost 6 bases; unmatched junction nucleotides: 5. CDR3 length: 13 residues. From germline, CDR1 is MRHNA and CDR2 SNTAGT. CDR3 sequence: CASSKQGAAEAFF. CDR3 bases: TGTGCCAGCAGCAAACAGGGGGCTGCTGAAGCTTTCTTT.

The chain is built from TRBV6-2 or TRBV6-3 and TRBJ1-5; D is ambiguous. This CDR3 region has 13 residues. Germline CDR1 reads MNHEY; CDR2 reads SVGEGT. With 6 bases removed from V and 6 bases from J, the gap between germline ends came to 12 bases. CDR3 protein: CASSQPAAQPQHF. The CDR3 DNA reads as TGTGCCAGCAGCCAACCGGCGGCTCAGCCCCAGCATTTT.

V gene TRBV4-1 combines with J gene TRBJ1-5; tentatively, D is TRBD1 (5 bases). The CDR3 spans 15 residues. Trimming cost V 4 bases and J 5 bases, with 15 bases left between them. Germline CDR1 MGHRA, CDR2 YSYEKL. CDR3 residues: CASSPLGVRDQPQHF. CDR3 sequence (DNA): TGCGCCAGCAGCCCGTTAGGGGTTCGGGATCAGCCCCAGCATTTT.

CDR3 region: CASITLAATGELFF. CDR3 DNA: TGTGCCAGCATTACCTTAGCGGCCACCGGGGAGCTGTTTTTT. V and J are TRBV2 and TRBJ2-2; maybe TRBD2 (6 bases). V was trimmed by 7 bases and J by 4 bases, leaving 13 bases between them. This CDR3 spans 14 amino acids. The germline CDR1 and CDR2 sequences are SNHLY and FYNNEI.

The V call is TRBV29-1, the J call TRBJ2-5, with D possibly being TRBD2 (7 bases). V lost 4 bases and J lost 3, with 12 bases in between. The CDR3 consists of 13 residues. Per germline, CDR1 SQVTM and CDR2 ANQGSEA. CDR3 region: CSVAPGGEETQYF. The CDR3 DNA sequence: TGCAGCGTTGCGCCGGGGGGCGAAGAGACCCAGTACTTC. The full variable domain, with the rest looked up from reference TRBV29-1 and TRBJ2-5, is SAVISQKPSRDICQRGTSLTIQCQVDSQVTMMFWYRQQPGQSLTLIATANQGSEATYESGFVIDKFPISRPNLTFSTLTVSNMSPEDSSIYLCSVAPGGEETQYFGPGTRLLVL.

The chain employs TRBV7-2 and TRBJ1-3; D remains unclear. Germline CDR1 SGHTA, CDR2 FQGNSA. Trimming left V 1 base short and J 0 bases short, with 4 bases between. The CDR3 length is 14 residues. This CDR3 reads CASSLGASGNTIYF. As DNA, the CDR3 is TGTGCCAGCAGCTTAGGAGCCTCTGGAAACACCATATATTTT.

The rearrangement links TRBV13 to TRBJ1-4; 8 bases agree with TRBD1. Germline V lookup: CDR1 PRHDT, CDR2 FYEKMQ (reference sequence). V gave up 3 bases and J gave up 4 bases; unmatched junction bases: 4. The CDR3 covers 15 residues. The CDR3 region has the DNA TGTGCCAGCAGCTTTAGGACAGGGATTAATGAAAAACTGTTTTTT. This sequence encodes CASSFRTGINEKLFF.

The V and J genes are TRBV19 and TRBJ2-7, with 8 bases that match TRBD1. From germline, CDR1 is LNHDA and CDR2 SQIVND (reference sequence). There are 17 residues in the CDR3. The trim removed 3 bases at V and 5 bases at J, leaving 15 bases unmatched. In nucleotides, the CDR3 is TGTGCCAGTAGTATCCCAACGGCCAGGGGGCGCCTCGACGAGCAGTACTTC. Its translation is CASSIPTARGRLDEQYF.

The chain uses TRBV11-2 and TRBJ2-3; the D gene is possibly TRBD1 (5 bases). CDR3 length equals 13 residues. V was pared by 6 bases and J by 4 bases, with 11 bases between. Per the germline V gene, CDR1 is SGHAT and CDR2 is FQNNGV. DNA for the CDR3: TGTGCCAGCAGTTGGACACCAGCAGATACGCAGTATTTT. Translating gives CASSWTPADTQYF.

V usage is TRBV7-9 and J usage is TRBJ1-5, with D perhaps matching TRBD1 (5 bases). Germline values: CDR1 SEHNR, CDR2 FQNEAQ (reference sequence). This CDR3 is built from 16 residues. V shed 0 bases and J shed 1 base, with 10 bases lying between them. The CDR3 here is CASSLAPGGSNQPQHF. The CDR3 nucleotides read TGTGCCAGCAGCTTAGCCCCGGGGGGGAGCAATCAGCCCCAGCATTTT. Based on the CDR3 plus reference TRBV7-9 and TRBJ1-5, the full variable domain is DTGVSQNPRHKITKRGQNVTFRCDPISEHNRLYWYRQTLGQGPEFLTYFQNEAQLEKSRLLSDRFSAERPKGSFSTLEIQRTEQGDSAMYLCASSLAPGGSNQPQHFGDGTRLSIL.

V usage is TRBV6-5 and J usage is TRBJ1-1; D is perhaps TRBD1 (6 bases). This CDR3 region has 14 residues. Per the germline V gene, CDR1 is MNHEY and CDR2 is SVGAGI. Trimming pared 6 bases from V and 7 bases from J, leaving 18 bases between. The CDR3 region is CASRYLNRDGEAFF. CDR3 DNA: TGTGCCAGCAGGTATTTAAACAGGGATGGTGAAGCTTTCTTT.

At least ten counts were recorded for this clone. CDR3 DNA: TGTGCCAGCAGCCCCTCATTAAGTACGGTATCCTACGAGCAGTACTTC. Protein product: CASSPSLSTVSYEQYF. V and J are TRBV7-8 and TRBJ2-7, with unresolved D. The CDR3 loop spans 16 amino acids. Per the germline V gene, CDR1 is SGHVS and CDR2 is FQNEAQ. V was clipped by 5 bases and J by 1 base, with 18 bases between them.